Sequencing of this T cell receptor beta chain was carried out in a study of T cells in Graves' hyperthyroidism and ophthalmopathy. Study details: At initial diagnosis, before any treatment had begun, peripheral blood was obtained. Study-level results: The blood repertoire included most of the expanded thyroid clonotypes above 0.001. Classification by a 13 V-J model distinguished ophthalmopathy from stable hyperthyroidism.

This clonotype showed up just a few times. Its antigen remains unknown. Researchers defined stable Graves' hyperthyroidism as no ophthalmopathy progression within 18 months. V was pared by 5 bases and J by 3 bases, with 9 bases of the junction left unmatched. The CDR3 contains 16 residues. Germline CDR1 and CDR2: SGHVS and FNYEAQ. Authors of the study amplified TCR beta CDR3 regions from RNA transcripts. The study used the HTBI primer set for a first-round RT-PCR of the TCR CDR3. Using its own MiXCR run on the multiplex PCR reads, TCRdb lists one record per CDR3 protein. The sample carries about 510,000 distinct CDR3 sequences, around 15% recorded once.

The V gene is TRBV7-6, the J gene TRBJ2-3; 9 nucleotides line up with TRBD2. The sequence derives from a woman in her 40s with Graves' hyperthyroidism. The sample taken for sequencing was blood. The CDR3 spells CASSVLAGDGTDTQYF. CDR3 DNA sequence: TGTGCCAGCAGCGTATTAGCGGGAGATGGGACAGATACGCAGTATTTT.